This is a list of T cell receptor beta chains from one sample in a study of T cells after yellow fever vaccination. TCRdb passed the 5' RACE reads through MiXCR, listing each CDR3 protein once. The sample records about 300,000 distinct CDR3 sequences, roughly 9% being singletons. The specimen comprised CD4+ T cells sorted from PBMCs, sampled 5 days after the yellow fever booster vaccination. The receptors were sampled from a man aged 18 to 30 who received the YFV17D yellow fever vaccine. Each CDR3 is given with its conserved first and last residue.

J	V	CDR3
TRBJ2-2	TRBV27	CASSLQGLAGGYTGELFF
TRBJ2-1	TRBV5-1	CASSLVKNDYNEQFF
TRBJ2-2	TRBV12-3/TRBV12-4	CASRGQSNTGELFF
TRBJ1-5	TRBV7-2	CASSLRRGQPQHF
TRBJ2-1	TRBV20-1	CSARDMGIGEQFF
TRBJ2-7	TRBV18	CASSPDTSSYEQYF
TRBJ2-1	TRBV7-2	CASSLDQGIEFF
TRBJ1-2	TRBV11-2	CASSFARDGYTF
TRBJ2-2	TRBV9	CASSVGLSGGATGELFF
TRBJ2-5	TRBV9	CASSKLVQETQYF
TRBJ1-2	TRBV12-3/TRBV12-4	CASTRSGVPKYGYTF
TRBJ1-2	TRBV12-3/TRBV12-4	CASSSRGVPPYGYTF
TRBJ1-1	TRBV5-1	CASSFLAENTEAFF
TRBJ1-6	TRBV12-3/TRBV12-4	CASSRGPNSPLHF
TRBJ1-1	TRBV5-1	CASTGGGGTEAFF
TRBJ2-4	TRBV7-2	CASSLDTAKNIQYF
TRBJ2-3	TRBV4-3	CASSPWTGLDTQYF
TRBJ2-7	TRBV27	CDSSLWASSSSYEQYF
TRBJ1-6	TRBV7-9	CASSQGQGASPLHF
TRBJ2-5	TRBV28	CASSLVPSGEETQYF
TRBJ2-1	TRBV7-2	CASTSGFIGNEQFF
TRBJ2-1	TRBV3-1	CASSSRYPGGTYNEQFF
TRBJ1-5	TRBV2	CASKPGQPNQPQHF
TRBJ2-7	TRBV7-2	CASSLIPDDEQYF
TRBJ1-4	TRBV7-9	CATGDRGNEKLFF
TRBJ2-3	TRBV13	CASSLAPPGRGYTDTQYF
TRBJ1-1	TRBV21-1	CASSKALWRGRLDTEAFF
TRBJ2-4	TRBV6-2/TRBV6-3	CASTSSGGNIQYF
TRBJ2-3	TRBV19	CASTPTPQGAKDTQYF
TRBJ1-2	TRBV6-5	CASRLGQVPNGYTF
TRBJ1-5	TRBV6-6	CASSAGDQPQHF
TRBJ2-2	TRBV4-2	CASSPQGAGSSGELFF
TRBJ1-1	TRBV6-6	CASRGYREAFF
TRBJ2-2	TRBV7-3	CASSVNGGSTGELFF
TRBJ2-3	TRBV30	CAWNRADTQYF
TRBJ2-3	TRBV4-2	CASSQTSEADTQYF
TRBJ1-2	TRBV19	CASSILLAGWGQVPTGYGYTF
TRBJ1-5	TRBV6-2/TRBV6-3	CASSYSFPQGGDQPQHF
TRBJ2-4	TRBV20-1	CSGEGGGVAKNIQYF
TRBJ1-3	TRBV21-1	CASSNGGGNTIYF
TRBJ1-1	TRBV20-1	CSARGPLTAAEAFF
TRBJ2-2	TRBV12-3/TRBV12-4	CASTLLFDGELFF
TRBJ2-7	TRBV7-3	CASSLSGAGAASYEQYF
TRBJ1-6	TRBV7-3	CASSLTAGQRNSPLHF
TRBJ1-6	TRBV5-4	CASSPGVLMGNSPLHF
TRBJ2-3	TRBV10-3	CAISESPDTQYF
TRBJ2-1	TRBV20-1	CSASSGLGNEQFF
TRBJ2-3	TRBV6-6	CASSPGTSGYF
TRBJ2-3	TRBV7-3	CASSLQAGGDDTQYF
TRBJ2-2	TRBV27	CASRTNTGELFF
TRBJ2-1	TRBV3-1	CASSQGRYNEQFF
TRBJ2-5	TRBV9	CASSPRQGQTQYF
TRBJ1-2	TRBV12-3/TRBV12-4	CASSRGDYGYTF
TRBJ1-4	TRBV7-6	CASSLRWSGSEKLFF
TRBJ1-2	TRBV7-2	CASSISGGTNYGYTF
TRBJ1-3	TRBV6-5	CASSNDRPFSGNTIYF
TRBJ2-7	TRBV5-4	CASSSTGLGTYEQYF
TRBJ1-1	TRBV6-1	CASSDNRGTEAFF
TRBJ1-3	TRBV28	CASSLIGQALGNTIYF
TRBJ2-3	TRBV6-2/TRBV6-3	CASSYPLGDTQYF